These T cell receptor beta chains were read from a single sample in a study of PD-L1 blockade in urothelial cancer. Data came from immunoSEQ multiplex PCR; TCRdb stores just in-frame clones and leaves some out. This sample has over 45,000 clones, with 87% found just once. Sample: PBMCs, taken around atezolizumab (anti-PD-L1) treatment. These receptors came from a man in his 60s with urothelial cancer. CDR3s include the opening cysteine and the closing phenylalanine or tryptophan. The D gene is left open where the match is weak.

D: NA; length: 14; V: TRBV7-2; J: TRBJ1-2; CDR3: CASSLTSRVEGYTF
D: TRBD2; length: 14; V: TRBV2; J: TRBJ2-1; CDR3: CASTLAGGLGEQFF
D: TRBD2; length: 17; V: TRBV7-2; J: TRBJ2-3; CDR3: CASSLGFGRGATDTQYF
D: TRBD1; length: 14; V: TRBV6-6; J: TRBJ2-7; CDR3: CASNIQGAREGQYF
D: TRBD1; length: 17; V: TRBV27; J: TRBJ1-4; CDR3: CASSNRDRGGVNEKLFF
D: NA; length: 14; V: TRBV30; J: TRBJ2-5; CDR3: CAWSVYGGGGAQYF
D: TRBD1; length: 15; V: TRBV7-2; J: TRBJ2-7; CDR3: CASSGRDRGPYEQYF
D: TRBD1; length: 14; V: TRBV7-7; J: TRBJ2-5; CDR3: CASSQVTGQETQYF
D: NA; length: 14; V: TRBV7-9; J: TRBJ2-7; CDR3: CASSPDRFPYEQYF
D: NA; length: 15; V: TRBV19; J: TRBJ2-7; CDR3: CASSRSGGLAYEQYF
D: TRBD1; length: 15; V: TRBV6-6; J: TRBJ2-7; CDR3: CASSSDRGSSYEQYF
D: NA; length: 13; V: TRBV6-1; J: TRBJ1-2; CDR3: CASSGQPAYGYTF
D: NA; length: 15; V: TRBV7-9; J: TRBJ1-6; CDR3: CASSYTSSYNSPLHF
D: TRBD1; length: 14; V: TRBV18; J: TRBJ2-7; CDR3: CASSSGQNPYEQYF
D: NA; length: 13; V: TRBV30; J: TRBJ2-3; CDR3: CAWKQEGPDTQYF
D: NA; length: 13; V: TRBV5-1; J: TRBJ1-2; CDR3: CASSLVQGIGYTF
D: TRBD1; length: 15; V: TRBV2; J: TRBJ2-3; CDR3: CASRPRTGNTDTQYF
D: TRBD2; length: 21; V: TRBV4-1; J: TRBJ2-5; CDR3: CASSQEVGLAGGLGSLETQYF
D: TRBD1; length: 13; V: TRBV10-2; J: TRBJ2-5; CDR3: CASKQGAQETQYF
D: NA; length: 13; V: TRBV9; J: TRBJ2-2; CDR3: CASSASNTGELFF
D: TRBD1; length: 17; V: TRBV19; J: TRBJ1-2; CDR3: CASSMPGTGEGIRGYTF
D: NA; length: 11; V: TRBV7-9; J: TRBJ2-7; CDR3: CASSLFGEQYF
D: NA; length: 13; V: TRBV29-1; J: TRBJ1-1; CDR3: CSVRVGGNTEAFF
D: NA; length: 19; V: TRBV5-8; J: TRBJ1-5; CDR3: CASSSADGHPQLSNQPQHF
D: NA; length: 13; V: TRBV19; J: TRBJ2-3; CDR3: CASRGGGPDTQYF
D: NA; length: 11; V: TRBV4-1; J: TRBJ2-1; CDR3: CASSPGGEQFF
D: NA; length: 14; V: TRBV7-3; J: TRBJ2-3; CDR3: CASSPGVGTDTQYF
D: NA; length: 14; V: TRBV9; J: TRBJ2-7; CDR3: CASSVDQDYYEQYF
D: NA; length: 13; V: TRBV19; J: TRBJ2-5; CDR3: CASSRRWRETQYF
D: TRBD2; length: 17; V: TRBV30; J: TRBJ2-1; CDR3: CAWSKSLGLAGVSEQFF
D: TRBD1; length: 14; V: TRBV30; J: TRBJ1-1; CDR3: CAWRKGAWNTEAFF
D: TRBD1; length: 13; V: TRBV7-9; J: TRBJ2-7; CDR3: CASSWGQEDEQYF
D: TRBD2; length: 15; V: TRBV9; J: TRBJ2-3; CDR3: CASSDLAGVTDTQYF
D: TRBD2; length: 16; V: TRBV5-6; J: TRBJ2-3; CDR3: CASRRLAGGRTDTQYF
D: NA; length: 13; V: TRBV15; J: TRBJ2-7; CDR3: CATSSRETYEQYF
D: TRBD1; length: 15; V: TRBV6-6; J: TRBJ2-2; CDR3: CASSDRGPNTGELFF
D: TRBD1; length: 15; V: TRBV7-3; J: TRBJ2-7; CDR3: CASSLTGQGVYEQYF
D: TRBD1; length: 12; V: TRBV2; J: TRBJ1-2; CDR3: CANRDRGPGYTF
D: TRBD1; length: 14; V: TRBV5-1; J: TRBJ1-3; CDR3: CASSSGTVGNTIYF
D: NA; length: 13; V: TRBV27; J: TRBJ2-7; CDR3: CASSSPPRYEQYF
D: TRBD2; length: 16; V: TRBV4-2; J: TRBJ2-5; CDR3: CASSQGVLAGKETQYF
D: NA; length: 15; V: TRBV5-1; J: TRBJ2-3; CDR3: CASSLADSNTDTQYF
D: NA; length: 18; V: TRBV7-6; J: TRBJ2-6; CDR3: CASSPRADPDSGANVLTF
D: NA; length: 13; V: TRBV13; J: TRBJ2-2; CDR3: CASSGGALGELFF
D: NA; length: 14; V: TRBV9; J: TRBJ2-3; CDR3: CASSVEQITDTQYF
D: NA; length: 17; V: TRBV9; J: TRBJ1-6; CDR3: CASSVGTGGGVNSPLHF
D: NA; length: 13; V: TRBV19; J: TRBJ1-2; CDR3: CASSTTAPYGYTF
D: NA; length: 13; V: TRBV6-1; J: TRBJ2-7; CDR3: CASSGGRTYEQYF
D: TRBD1; length: 16; V: TRBV10-2; J: TRBJ2-2; CDR3: CASRSTGEIGAGELFF
D: NA; length: 15; V: TRBV5-6; J: TRBJ2-3; CDR3: CASSLALGAQDTQYF
D: TRBD2; length: 15; V: TRBV28; J: TRBJ2-1; CDR3: CASRESSGSHNEQFF
D: NA; length: 11; V: TRBV30; J: TRBJ1-2; CDR3: CAWSLLGGYTF
D: NA; length: 17; V: TRBV5-6; J: TRBJ1-5; CDR3: CASSLGRTAYSNQPQHF
D: NA; length: 14; V: TRBV10-2; J: TRBJ2-1; CDR3: CASSPGGQSPEQFF